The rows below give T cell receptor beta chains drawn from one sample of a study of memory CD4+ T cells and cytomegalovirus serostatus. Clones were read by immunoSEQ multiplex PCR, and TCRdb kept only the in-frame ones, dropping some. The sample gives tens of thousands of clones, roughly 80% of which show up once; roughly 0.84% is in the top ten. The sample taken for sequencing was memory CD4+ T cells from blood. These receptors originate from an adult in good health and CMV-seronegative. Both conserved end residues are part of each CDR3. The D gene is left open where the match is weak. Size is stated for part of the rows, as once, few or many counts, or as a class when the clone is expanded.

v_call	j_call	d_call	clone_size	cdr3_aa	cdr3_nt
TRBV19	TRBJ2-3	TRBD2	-	CASSPGPSGGLDSTDTQYF	TGTGCCAGTAGTCCAGGACCTAGCGGGGGCCTCGATAGCACAGATACGCAGTATTTT
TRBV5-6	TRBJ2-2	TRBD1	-	CASSSKDRGKRELFF	TGTGCCAGCAGCTCGAAGGACAGGGGAAAGCGGGAGCTGTTTTTT
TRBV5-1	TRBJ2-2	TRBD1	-	CASSARGQGATGELFF	TGCGCCAGCAGCGCGAGGGGACAGGGGGCAACCGGGGAGCTGTTTTTT
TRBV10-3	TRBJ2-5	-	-	CATLGLNQETQYF	TGTGCCACCTTGGGGCTAAATCAAGAGACCCAGTACTTC
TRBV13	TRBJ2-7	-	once	CASSLATALASDEQYF	TGTGCCAGCAGCTTAGCTACGGCCCTAGCGTCGGACGAGCAGTACTTC
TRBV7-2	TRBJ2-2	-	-	CASSPTGNTGELFF	TGTGCCAGCAGTCCTACAGGGAACACCGGGGAGCTGTTTTTT
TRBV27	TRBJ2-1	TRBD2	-	CASILHPASGYNEQFF	TGTGCCAGCATACTCCACCCGGCTAGCGGCTACAATGAGCAGTTCTTC
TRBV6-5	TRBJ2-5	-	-	CASSYSTDTETQYF	TGTGCCAGCAGTTATTCGACAGATACAGAGACCCAGTACTTC
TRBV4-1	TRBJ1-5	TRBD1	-	CASSRQQGGVQPQHF	TGCGCCAGCAGCCGCCAGCAGGGGGGCGTCCAGCCCCAGCATTTT
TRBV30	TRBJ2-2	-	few	CARRDTGELFF	TGTGCCCGACGGGACACCGGGGAGCTGTTTTTT
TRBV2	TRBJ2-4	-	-	CASTDTGPLAKNIQYF	TGTGCCAGCACCGACACGGGACCGCTAGCCAAAAACATTCAGTACTTC
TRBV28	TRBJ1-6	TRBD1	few	CASSLSGGFNSPLHF	TGTGCCAGCAGTTTATCAGGGGGCTTCAATTCACCCCTCCACTTT
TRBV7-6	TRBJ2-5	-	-	CASSLGRRETQYF	TGTGCCAGCAGCTTAGGTCGCCGAGAGACCCAGTACTTC
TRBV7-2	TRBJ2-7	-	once	CASSWGPSEQYF	TGTGCCAGCAGCTGGGGTCCGTCCGAGCAGTACTTC
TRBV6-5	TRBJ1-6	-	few	CASSPKPGPSPLHF	TGTGCCAGCAGCCCCAAACCGGGACCCTCACCCCTCCACTTT
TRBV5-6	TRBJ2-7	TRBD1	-	CASSWALPGGAYEQYF	TGTGCCAGCAGCTGGGCCCTCCCAGGGGGCGCCTACGAGCAGTACTTC
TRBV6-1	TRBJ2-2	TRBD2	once	CASSKAGLAGTGELFF	TGTGCCAGCAGTAAAGCGGGACTAGCGGGGACCGGGGAGCTGTTTTTT